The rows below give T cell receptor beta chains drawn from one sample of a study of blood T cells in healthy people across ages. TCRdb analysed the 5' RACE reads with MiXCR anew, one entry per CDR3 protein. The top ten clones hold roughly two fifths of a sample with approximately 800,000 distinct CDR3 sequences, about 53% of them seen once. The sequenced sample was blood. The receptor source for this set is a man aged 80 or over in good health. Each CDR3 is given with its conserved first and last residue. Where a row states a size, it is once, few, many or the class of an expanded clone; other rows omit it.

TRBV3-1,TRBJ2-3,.,CASSRLAPTTDTQYF
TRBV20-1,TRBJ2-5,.,CSARGPLAGGGETQYF
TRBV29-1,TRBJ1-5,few,CSALFTDSNQPQHF
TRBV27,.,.,CASSPRLAGGEQYF
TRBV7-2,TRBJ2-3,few,CASSLPRQGASRRYF
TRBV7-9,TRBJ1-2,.,CASSGSLSNAGTGKNYGYTF
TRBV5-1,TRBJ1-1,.,CASSPAGVSTEAFF
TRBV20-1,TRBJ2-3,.,CSAGQGPLPAYF
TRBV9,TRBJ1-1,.,CASSETATYTEAFF
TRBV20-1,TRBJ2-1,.,CSAREPGLAGKNEQFF
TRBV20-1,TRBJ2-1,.,CSATREGTYNEQFF
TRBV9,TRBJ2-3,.,CASSLGTSGYAPSTDTQYF
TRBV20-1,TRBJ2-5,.,CSAGGGAVQETQYF
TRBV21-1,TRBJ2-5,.,CASSVKTGVRDQQYF
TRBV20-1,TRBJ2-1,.,CSARVSLADRGPTSYNEQFF
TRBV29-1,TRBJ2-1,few,CSVEPQSSYNEQFF
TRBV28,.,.,CASRRQGDHEQYF
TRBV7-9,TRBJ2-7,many,CASSLASGRYEQYF
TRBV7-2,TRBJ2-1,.,CASSQGMRLSLAFF
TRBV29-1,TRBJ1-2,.,CSVHPVRNYGYTF
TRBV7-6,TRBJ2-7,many,CASSLGQGPTYEQYF
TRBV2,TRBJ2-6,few,CASIGFPPNVLTF
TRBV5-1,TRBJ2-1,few,CASSLMGPPDVNEQFF
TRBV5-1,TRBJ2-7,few,CASSLGIAVTYEQYF
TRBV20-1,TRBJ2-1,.,CSARPSGRTYNEQFF
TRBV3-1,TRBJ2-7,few,CASRGVEQYF
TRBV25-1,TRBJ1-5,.,CASSAGFGQPQHF
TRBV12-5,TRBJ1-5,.,CASGPHLRHDLDSNQPQHF
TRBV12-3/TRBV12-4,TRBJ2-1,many,CASSLVRIEQFF
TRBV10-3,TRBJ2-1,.,CAISPAGRDGEQFF
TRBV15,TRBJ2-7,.,CATSRDLNYEQYF
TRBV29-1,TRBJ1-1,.,CSAESTGEAFF
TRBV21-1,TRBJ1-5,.,CASSKWGQGNQPQHF
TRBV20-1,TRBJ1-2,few,CSAAWGYTF
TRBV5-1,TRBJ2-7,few,CASSLIPGDTYEQYF
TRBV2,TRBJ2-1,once,CASKASGSHKFF
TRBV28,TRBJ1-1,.,CASSSLVQGARGTEAFF
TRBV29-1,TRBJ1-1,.,CGGMIAEAFF
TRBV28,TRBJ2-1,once,CVSSLSTSGSSYNEQFF
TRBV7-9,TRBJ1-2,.,CASSLGDTFYTF
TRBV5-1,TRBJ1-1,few,CASSLLSNTEAFF
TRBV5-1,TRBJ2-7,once,CASGGGRASYEQYF
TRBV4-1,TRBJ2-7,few,CASSQVGIRDPRSYEQYF
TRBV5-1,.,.,CASSRTGTGDVGYEQYF
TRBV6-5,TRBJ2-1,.,CASSYSSGAGGPLNEQFF
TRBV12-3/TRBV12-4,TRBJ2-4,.,CASSPGQLIAKNIQYF
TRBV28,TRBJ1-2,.,CAITDRGDGYTF
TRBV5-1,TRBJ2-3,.,CASSTEGQGRTDTQYF
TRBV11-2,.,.,CASSLLLAAYNEQYF
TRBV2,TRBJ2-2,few,CASSRQVNTGELFF
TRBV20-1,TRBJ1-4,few,CSARSRGLTNEKLFF
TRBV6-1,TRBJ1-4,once,CASRDNPEKLFF
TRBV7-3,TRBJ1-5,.,CASSLVGQGDGQPQHF
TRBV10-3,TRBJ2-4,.,CAIVGDSLAKNIQYF